The clone carrying this T cell receptor beta chain was counted many times. The antigen remains unidentified. This sample stems from a study of metastatic and nonmetastatic thyroid tumors. Overall study: The study looked at repertoires side by side in blood and in tumor or nodule tissue from malignant and benign thyroid patients. Study-level results: Reported TCR beta diversity, measured in blood and tumor, was significantly higher for malignant thyroid tumors than for benign nodules.

In the authors' methods: The study's classifier, a distant-metastasis tool for papillary thyroid cancer, was built using CDR3 differences across clinicopathological groups. With MiXCR, TCRdb reprocessed the PCR reads. TCRdb assigned the V and J calls; the authors' analysis was not used. This table has tens of thousands of clones, around 24% appearing once. All patients were untreated before thyroid surgery. CDR1 and CDR2 from the germline V gene are MGHRA and YSYEKL. V was cut by 2 bases and J by 5 bases, with 9 bases left in between. This CDR3 is built from 13 residues. The sequence derives from a female donor with papillary thyroid cancer or a benign thyroid nodule (not recorded which). Some clones in this sample may be carry-over from other donors' samples. The rearrangement links TRBV4-1 to TRBJ2-5; D remains unclear. Sample: tumor tissue. The CDR3 reads CASSQWGSETQYF. The CDR3 coding sequence is TGCGCCAGCAGCCAATGGGGTTCCGAGACCCAGTACTTC.